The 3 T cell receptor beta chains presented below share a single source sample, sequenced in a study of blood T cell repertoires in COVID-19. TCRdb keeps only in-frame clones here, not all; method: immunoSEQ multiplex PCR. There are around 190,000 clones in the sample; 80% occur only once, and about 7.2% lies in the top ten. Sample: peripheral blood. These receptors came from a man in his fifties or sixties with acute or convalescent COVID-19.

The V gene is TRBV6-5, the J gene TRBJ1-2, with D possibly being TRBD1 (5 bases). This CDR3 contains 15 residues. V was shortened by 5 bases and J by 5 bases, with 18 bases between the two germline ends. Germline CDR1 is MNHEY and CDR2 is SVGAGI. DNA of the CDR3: TGTGCCAGCAGTACTTACCCAGGGCCCCTTTATGGCTACACCTTC. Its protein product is CASSTYPGPLYGYTF.

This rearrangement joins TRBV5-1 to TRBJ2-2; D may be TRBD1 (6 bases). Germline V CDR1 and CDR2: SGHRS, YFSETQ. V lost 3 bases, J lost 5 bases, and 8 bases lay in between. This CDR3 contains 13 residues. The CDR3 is CASSYTGTGELFF. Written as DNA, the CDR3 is TGCGCCAGCAGCTACACAGGGACCGGGGAGCTGTTTTTT. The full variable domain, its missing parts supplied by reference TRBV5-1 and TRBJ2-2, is KAGVTQTPRYLIKTRGQQVTLSCSPISGHRSVSWYQQTPGQGLQFLFEYFSETQRNKGNFPGRFSGRQFSNSRSEMNVSTLELGDSALYLCASSYTGTGELFFGEGSRLTVL.

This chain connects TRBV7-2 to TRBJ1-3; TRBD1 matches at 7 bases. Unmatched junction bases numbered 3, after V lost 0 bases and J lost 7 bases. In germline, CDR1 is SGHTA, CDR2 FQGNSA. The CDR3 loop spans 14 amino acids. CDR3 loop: CASSLAQGRNTIYF. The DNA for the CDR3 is TGTGCCAGCAGCTTAGCACAGGGGAGGAACACCATATATTTT.